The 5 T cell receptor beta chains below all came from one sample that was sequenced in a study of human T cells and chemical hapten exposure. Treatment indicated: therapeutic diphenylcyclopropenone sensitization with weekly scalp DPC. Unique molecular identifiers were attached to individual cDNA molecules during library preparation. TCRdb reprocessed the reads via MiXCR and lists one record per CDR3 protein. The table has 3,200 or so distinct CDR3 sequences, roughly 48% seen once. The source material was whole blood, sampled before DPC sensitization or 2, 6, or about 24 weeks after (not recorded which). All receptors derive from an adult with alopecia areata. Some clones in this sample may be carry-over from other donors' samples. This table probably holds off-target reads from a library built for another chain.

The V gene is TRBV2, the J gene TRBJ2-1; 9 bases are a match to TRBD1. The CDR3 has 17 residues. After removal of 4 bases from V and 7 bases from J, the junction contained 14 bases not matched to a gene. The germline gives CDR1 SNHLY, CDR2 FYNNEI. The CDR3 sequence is CASSGNTGGAFFNEQFF. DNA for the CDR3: TGTGCCAGCAGTGGCAACACAGGGGGCGCTTTCTTTAATGAGCAGTTCTTC.

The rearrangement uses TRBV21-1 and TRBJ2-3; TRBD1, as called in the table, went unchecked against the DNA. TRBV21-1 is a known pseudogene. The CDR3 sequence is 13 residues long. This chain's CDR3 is CASSNPGQDTQYF. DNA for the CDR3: TGTGCCAGCAGCAATCCGGGGCAAGATACGCAGTATTTT.

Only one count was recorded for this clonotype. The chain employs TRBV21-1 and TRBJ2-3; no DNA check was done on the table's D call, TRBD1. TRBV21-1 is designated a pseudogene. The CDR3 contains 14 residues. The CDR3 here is CASSKAQVADTQYF. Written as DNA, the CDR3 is TGTGCCAGCAGCAAAGCACAGGTGGCAGATACGCAGTATTTT.

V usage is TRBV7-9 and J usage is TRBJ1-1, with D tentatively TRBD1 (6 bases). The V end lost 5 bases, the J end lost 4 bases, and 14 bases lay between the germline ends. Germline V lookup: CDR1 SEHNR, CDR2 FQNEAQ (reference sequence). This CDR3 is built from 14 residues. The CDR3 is CASSLWGAPTEAFF. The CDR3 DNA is TGTGCCAGCAGCCTGTGGGGGGCCCCCACTGAAGCTTTCTTT.

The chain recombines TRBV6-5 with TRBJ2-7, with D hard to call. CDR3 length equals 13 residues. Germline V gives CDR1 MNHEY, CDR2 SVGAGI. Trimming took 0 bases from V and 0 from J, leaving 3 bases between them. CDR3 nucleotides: TGTGCCAGCAGTTACTCAAGCTCCTACGAGCAGTACTTC. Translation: CASSYSSSYEQYF.